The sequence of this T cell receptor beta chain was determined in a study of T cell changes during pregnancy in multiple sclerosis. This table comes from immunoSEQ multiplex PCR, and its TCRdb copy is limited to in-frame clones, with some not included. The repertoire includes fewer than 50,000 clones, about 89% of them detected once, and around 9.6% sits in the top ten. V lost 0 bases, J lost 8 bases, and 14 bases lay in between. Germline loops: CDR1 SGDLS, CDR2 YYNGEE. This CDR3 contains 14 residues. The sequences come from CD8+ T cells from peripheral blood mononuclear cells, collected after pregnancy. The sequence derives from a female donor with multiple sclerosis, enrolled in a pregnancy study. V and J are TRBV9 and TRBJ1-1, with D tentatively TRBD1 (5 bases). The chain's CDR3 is CASSVEGGRGEAFF. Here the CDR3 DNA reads TGTGCCAGCAGCGTAGAGGGAGGTCGGGGGGAAGCTTTCTTT.